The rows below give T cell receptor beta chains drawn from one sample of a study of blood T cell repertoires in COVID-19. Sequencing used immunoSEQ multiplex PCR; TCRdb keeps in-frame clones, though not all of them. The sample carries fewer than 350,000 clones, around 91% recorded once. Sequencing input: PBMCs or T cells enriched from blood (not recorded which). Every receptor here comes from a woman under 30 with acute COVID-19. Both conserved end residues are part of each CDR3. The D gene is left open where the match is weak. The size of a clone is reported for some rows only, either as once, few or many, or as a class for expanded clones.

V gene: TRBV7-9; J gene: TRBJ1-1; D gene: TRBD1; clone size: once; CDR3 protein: CASSLWTGYTMNTEAFF; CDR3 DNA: TGTGCCAGCAGCCTCTGGACAGGGTATACCATGAACACTGAAGCTTTCTTT
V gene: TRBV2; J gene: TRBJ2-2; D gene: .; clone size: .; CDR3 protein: CASSDYSGELFF; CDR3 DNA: TGTGCCAGCAGTGATTATTCCGGGGAGCTGTTTTTT
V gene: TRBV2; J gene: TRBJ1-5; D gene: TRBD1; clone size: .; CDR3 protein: CASSWDRNQPQHF; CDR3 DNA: TGTGCCAGCAGTTGGGACAGGAATCAGCCCCAGCATTTT
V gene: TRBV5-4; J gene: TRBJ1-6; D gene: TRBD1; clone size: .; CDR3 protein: CASSGTGGRNSPLHF; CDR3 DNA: TGTGCCAGCAGCGGGACAGGGGGCCGCAATTCACCCCTCCACTTT
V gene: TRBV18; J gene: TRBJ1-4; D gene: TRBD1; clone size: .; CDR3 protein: CASSRGRGNEKLFF; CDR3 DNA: TGTGCCAGCTCACGGGGCAGGGGGAATGAAAAACTGTTTTTT
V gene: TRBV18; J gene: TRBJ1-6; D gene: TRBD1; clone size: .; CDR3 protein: CASSPQGQDNSPLHF; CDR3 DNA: TGTGCCAGCTCACCCCAGGGACAGGATAATTCACCCCTCCACTTT
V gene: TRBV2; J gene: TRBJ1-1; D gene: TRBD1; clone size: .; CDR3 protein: CASNIQGPGEAFF; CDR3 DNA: TGTGCCAGCAATATACAGGGGCCTGGGGAAGCTTTCTTT
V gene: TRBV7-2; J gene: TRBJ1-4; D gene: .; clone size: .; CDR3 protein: CASSSSPQGRGKLFF; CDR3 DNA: TGTGCCAGCAGCTCATCTCCCCAGGGCAGGGGAAAACTGTTTTTT
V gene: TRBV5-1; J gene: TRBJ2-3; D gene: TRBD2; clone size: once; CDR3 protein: CASSFGAGGDTQYF; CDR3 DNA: TGCGCCAGCAGCTTTGGAGCGGGGGGAGATACGCAGTATTTT
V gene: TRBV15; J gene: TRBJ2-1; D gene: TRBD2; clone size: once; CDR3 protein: CATSRVGNLAGGDNEQFF; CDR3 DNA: TGTGCCACCAGCAGAGTGGGCAACCTAGCGGGAGGGGACAATGAGCAGTTCTTC
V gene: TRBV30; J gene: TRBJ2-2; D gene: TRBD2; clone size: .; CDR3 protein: CACQHGLAGVNTGELFF; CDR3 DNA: TGTGCCTGTCAACACGGACTAGCGGGAGTGAACACCGGGGAGCTGTTTTTT
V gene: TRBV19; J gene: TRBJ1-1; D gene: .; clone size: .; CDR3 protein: CASSITQLPRGKNTEAFF; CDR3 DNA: TGTGCCAGTAGTATTACACAGCTTCCCCGGGGTAAGAACACTGAAGCTTTCTTT
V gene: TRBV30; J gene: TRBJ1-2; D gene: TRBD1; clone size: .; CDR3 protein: CAWSDTGQSYGYTF; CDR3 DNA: TGTGCCTGGAGTGACACGGGACAGAGCTATGGCTACACCTTC
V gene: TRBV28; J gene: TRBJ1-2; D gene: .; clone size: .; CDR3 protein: CASSLGGGPTNYGYTF; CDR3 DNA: TGTGCCAGCAGTTTAGGGGGGGGCCCTACTAACTATGGCTACACCTTC
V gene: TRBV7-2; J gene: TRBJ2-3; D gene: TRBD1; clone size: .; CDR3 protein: CASSGQGQLFTDTQYF; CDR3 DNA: TGTGCCAGCAGCGGACAGGGACAGTTGTTCACAGATACGCAGTATTTT
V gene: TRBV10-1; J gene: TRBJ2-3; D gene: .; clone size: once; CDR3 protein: CASSPGGLTDTQYF; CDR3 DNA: TGCGCCAGCAGCCCAGGGGGGCTCACAGATACGCAGTATTTT
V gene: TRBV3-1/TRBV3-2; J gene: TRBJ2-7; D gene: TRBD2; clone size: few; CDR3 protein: CASSQGLAGAYEQYF; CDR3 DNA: TGTGCCAGCAGCCAAGGGCTAGCGGGGGCCTACGAGCAGTACTTC
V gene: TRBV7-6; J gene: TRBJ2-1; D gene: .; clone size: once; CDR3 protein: CASSLGLIGSYNEQFF; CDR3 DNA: TGTGCCAGCAGCTTAGGGCTTATTGGTTCCTACAATGAGCAGTTCTTC
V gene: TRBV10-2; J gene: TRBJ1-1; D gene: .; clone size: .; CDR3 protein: CASSESSGNTEAFF; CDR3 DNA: TGCGCCAGCAGTGAGTCATCAGGGAACACTGAAGCTTTCTTT
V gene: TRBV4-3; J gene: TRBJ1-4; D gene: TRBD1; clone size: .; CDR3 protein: CASSPSPGQANEKLFF; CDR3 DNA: TGCGCCAGCAGCCCAAGCCCGGGACAGGCGAATGAAAAACTGTTTTTT
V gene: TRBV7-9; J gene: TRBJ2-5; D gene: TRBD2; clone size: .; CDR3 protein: CASSEGLAGNQETQYF; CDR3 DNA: TGTGCCAGCAGCGAAGGACTAGCGGGTAACCAAGAGACCCAGTACTTC
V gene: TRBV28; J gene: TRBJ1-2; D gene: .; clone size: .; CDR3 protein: CASSYRGTGLPLGYTF; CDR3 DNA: TGTGCCAGCAGCTACAGAGGCACGGGACTCCCGTTGGGCTACACCTTC
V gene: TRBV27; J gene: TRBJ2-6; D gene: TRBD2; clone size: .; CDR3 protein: CASSGTSGRTGTSGANVLTF; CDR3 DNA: TGTGCCAGCAGCGGGACTAGCGGGAGGACTGGCACCTCTGGGGCCAACGTCCTGACTTTC
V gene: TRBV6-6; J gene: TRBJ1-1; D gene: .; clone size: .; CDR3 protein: CASRTTRVGMNTEAFF; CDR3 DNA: TGTGCCAGCAGAACCACTCGGGTTGGCATGAACACTGAAGCTTTCTTT
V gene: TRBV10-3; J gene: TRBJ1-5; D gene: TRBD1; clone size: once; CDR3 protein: CAIGQGGQPQHF; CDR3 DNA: TGTGCCATCGGACAGGGGGGACAGCCCCAGCATTTT
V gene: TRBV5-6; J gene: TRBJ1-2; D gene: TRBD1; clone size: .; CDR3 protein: CASSPDDRGLFGYTF; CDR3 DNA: TGTGCCAGCAGCCCGGATGACAGGGGGCTGTTTGGCTACACCTTC
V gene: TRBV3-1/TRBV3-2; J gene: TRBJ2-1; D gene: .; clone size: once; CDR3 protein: CASSQDVGQQFF; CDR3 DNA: TGTGCCAGCAGCCAAGACGTGGGCCAGCAGTTCTTC